The clone carrying this T cell receptor beta chain was observed a handful of times. Germline is not matched at one junction end, which may reflect a read error. Germline CDR1 reads SEHNR; CDR2 reads FQNEAQ (reference sequence). The CDR3 contains 15 residues. This entry comes from a study of T cells in Graves' hyperthyroidism and ophthalmopathy. Using RNA transcripts as the source, TCR beta CDR3 regions were amplified. HTBI primers were used for first-round RT-PCR of the TCR CDR3. TCRdb itself ran the multiplex PCR reads through MiXCR, one entry per CDR3 protein. Among 530,000 or so distinct CDR3 sequences listed, around 22% were seen once.

The chain links TRBV7-9 to TRBJ1-1; 7 bases are a match to TRBD1. What was sequenced was blood. The TCR originated in a woman in her twenties or thirties with Graves' ophthalmopathy. CDR3 nucleotide sequence: TGTGCCAGCAGCCAGTACCGGGACAGCAACACTGAAGCTTGCTTT. Its protein is CASSQYRDSNTEACF.